One sample yielded the 20 T cell receptor beta chains listed below, sequenced in a study of metastatic and nonmetastatic thyroid tumors. Every patient underwent thyroid surgery untreated. TCRdb re-called the PCR reads with MiXCR. The table has under 35,000 clones, 30% seen once. Sequencing input: blood. The receptors here all came from a female donor with papillary thyroid cancer or a benign thyroid nodule (not recorded which). Some clones in this sample may be carry-over from other donors' samples.

This clone has at least ten counts. This chain connects TRBV6-1 to TRBJ2-5; no clear D gene. The germline V gene encodes CDR1 MNHNS and CDR2 SASEGT. This CDR3 has 12 residues. Trimming cost V 5 bases and J 0 bases, with 4 bases left between them. The CDR3 loop is CASSYNQETQYF. The CDR3, as DNA: TGTGCCAGCAGTTATAACCAAGAGACCCAGTACTTC.

This clone came up many times. The V gene is TRBV29-1, the J gene TRBJ1-1; no definite D call. This CDR3 contains 12 residues. Germline V gives CDR1 SQVTM, CDR2 ANQGSEA. V dropped 3 bases and J dropped 2 bases, with 7 bases sitting between them. The CDR3: CSVESGNTEAFF. In DNA form, the CDR3 reads TGCAGCGTTGAGTCCGGCAACACTGAAGCTTTCTTT.

This clone was seen more than once but under ten times. The V call is TRBV6-2 or TRBV6-3, the J call TRBJ2-7; possibly TRBD2 for D (6 bases). Trimming took 2 bases from V and 5 from J, leaving 7 bases between them. The CDR3 contains 12 residues. Germline loops: CDR1 MNHEY, CDR2 SVGEGT. CDR3: CASSYGGNEQYF. The DNA for the CDR3 is TGTGCCAGCAGTTACGGGGGGAACGAGCAGTACTTC.

This clone has at least ten counts. The V and J genes are TRBV28 and TRBJ2-7; possibly TRBD1 for D (5 bases). V dropped 6 bases and J dropped 2 bases, with 11 bases sitting between them. The germline CDR1 and CDR2 sequences are MDHEN and SYDVKM. The CDR3 length is 13 residues. CDR3 in DNA: TGTGCCAGCAGGGCAGGGATTCCCTACGAGCAGTACTTC. Its translation: CASRAGIPYEQYF.

This clone occurred a few times. This rearrangement joins TRBV24-1 to TRBJ2-3; maybe TRBD2 (5 bases). CDR1 and CDR2 from the germline V gene are KGHDR and SFDVKD. The CDR3 extends over 16 amino acids. Trimming stripped 2 bases from V and 4 bases from J, with 15 bases between. The CDR3 spells CATSDSLEGEPDTQYF. In DNA, the CDR3 is TGTGCCACCAGTGATTCCCTAGAGGGAGAGCCAGATACGCAGTATTTT.

Ten or more counts support this clone. J is TRBJ1-2 and V is TRBV6-1, with 11 bases matching TRBD1. The length of the CDR3 is 13 residues. Germline CDR1 and CDR2: MNHNS and SASEGT. The V gene end was trimmed by 6 bases and the J gene end by 8 bases; junction bases not matched to a gene: 5. CDR3 DNA: TGTGCCAGCAGGGAGGACAGGGGGCAGGGCTACACCTTC. Its translation is CASREDRGQGYTF.

This clone came up many times. The gene calls are TRBV6-5 and TRBJ2-7; D remains unclear. Germline CDR1 is MNHEY and CDR2 is SVGAGI. CDR3 length: 15 amino acids. The germline V and J ends were trimmed by 0 bases and 3 bases, with 12 bases remaining between them. The CDR3 nucleotides read TGTGCCAGCAGTTACTCTTCCAGATTCGGCTACGAGCAGTACTTC. This translates into CASSYSSRFGYEQYF.

This clone is a singleton in its sample. The V gene is TRBV11-3, the J gene TRBJ2-7; D uncertain. The germline V gene has CDR1 SGHNT and CDR2 YENEEA. The germline V and J ends were trimmed by 5 bases and 4 bases, with 12 bases remaining between them. There are 13 residues in the CDR3. CDR3 protein: CASSPPVGYEQYF. The CDR3 DNA reads as TGTGCCAGCAGCCCTCCAGTGGGTTACGAGCAGTACTTC.

Remarks on this clone: Because the CDR3 is missing its conserved closing phenylalanine or tryptophan, this is likely a read error. The J gene is TRBJ2-7, the V gene TRBV6-2 or TRBV6-3; D tentatively fits TRBD1 or TRBD2 (5 bases each). Trimming shortened V by 2 bases and J by 2 bases, and 13 bases separated the two germline ends. This CDR3 has 15 residues. CDR1 and CDR2 (germline): MNHEY, SVGEGT. DNA for the CDR3: TGTGCCAGCAGTTACGTGGGGGACGGGCCCTACGAGCAGTACTAC. This gives the protein CASSYVGDGPYEQYY.

In this sample, this clone turned up many times. The chain uses TRBV4-1 and TRBJ1-5; 7 bases agree with TRBD1. Trimming at V came to 1 base and at J to 4 bases, leaving 4 bases not matched to a gene. The CDR3 runs 15 residues. CDR1 MGHRA and CDR2 YSYEKL come from the germline V gene. CDR3 in amino acids: CASSQASGGNQPQHF. The CDR3 nucleotides are TGCGCCAGCAGCCAAGCGTCAGGGGGTAATCAGCCCCAGCATTTT.

In its sample, this clone was seen a few times. This chain links TRBV6-1 with TRBJ2-1; D might be TRBD1 (6 bases). The CDR3 length is 16 residues. V dropped 4 bases and J dropped 5 bases, with 18 bases sitting between them. The germline gives CDR1 MNHNS, CDR2 SASEGT. The CDR3 coding sequence is TGTGCCAGCAGTGTGGCCATAGGGACATTTCACAATGAGCAGTTCTTC. Translation gives CASSVAIGTFHNEQFF.

This rearrangement joins TRBV11-3 to TRBJ2-2; a weak D match, TRBD2 (5 bases). Trimming shortened V by 6 bases and J by 3 bases, and 14 bases separated the two germline ends. The CDR3 spans 15 residues. The germline V gene has CDR1 SGHNT and CDR2 YENEEA. Here the CDR3 reads CASRIRLSYTGELFF. CDR3 sequence (DNA): TGTGCCAGCAGGATCCGACTAAGCTACACCGGGGAGCTGTTTTTT.

The table lists this clone with a count of one. The V gene is TRBV11-2, the J gene TRBJ1-5; D is possibly TRBD1 (5 bases). The CDR3 is 16 residues long. The germline V and J ends were trimmed by 2 bases and 4 bases, with 15 bases remaining between them. The germline V gene has CDR1 SGHAT and CDR2 FQNNGV. CDR3 amino acids: CASSLNGVGGNQPQHF. The CDR3 DNA reads TGTGCCAGCAGCTTAAACGGGGTCGGGGGAAATCAGCCCCAGCATTTT. Combining the CDR3 with reference TRBV11-2 and TRBJ1-5 gives the whole variable domain EAGVAQSPRYKIIEKRQSVAFWCNPISGHATLYWYQQILGQGPKLLIQFQNNGVVDDSQLPKDRFSAERLKGVDSTLKIQPAKLEDSAVYLCASSLNGVGGNQPQHFGDGTRLSIL.

This sequence joins TRBV11-2 and TRBJ1-2, with TRBD1 as a possible D gene (6 bases). In germline, CDR1 is SGHAT, CDR2 FQNNGV. V was pared by 2 bases and J by 4 bases, with 8 bases between. The length of the CDR3 is 13 residues. The CDR3 reads CASSLNRVYGYTF. The DNA for the CDR3 is TGTGCCAGCAGCTTAAACAGGGTCTATGGCTACACCTTC.

This clone occurred many times. A much larger clone is a single base away; this may be a read error. The rearrangement uses TRBV6-1 and TRBJ1-4, with D maybe TRBD1 (5 bases). The CDR3 totals 16 residues. Germline CDR1 MNHNS, CDR2 SASEGT. The V and J ends lost 3 bases and 8 bases respectively, with 19 bases between them. The CDR3 sequence is CASSDALSGLGEKLFF. CDR3 DNA sequence: TGTGCCAGCAGTGACGCGCTGTCAGGGTTAGGGGAAAAACTGTTTTTT.

This clone was seen ten or more times. The CDR3, as DNA: TGTGCCAGTAGTATCTCGAGTGGAGGAAATAGCAATCAGCCCCAGCATTTT. This codes for CASSISSGGNSNQPQHF. This chain connects TRBV19 to TRBJ1-5; no clear D. This CDR3 region has 17 residues. The germline V gene has CDR1 LNHDA and CDR2 SQIVND (reference sequence). Trimming removed 3 bases from V and 0 bases from J, with 15 bases in between.

This clone was observed many times. The chain couples TRBV7-2 to TRBJ2-1; 11 bases line up with TRBD2. Trimming cost V 5 bases and J 7 bases; bases outside gene matches: 10. This CDR3 comprises 16 residues. Germline values: CDR1 SGHTA, CDR2 FQGNSA. The CDR3 sequence: CASSPTRLAGSNEQFF. The DNA for the CDR3 is TGTGCCAGCAGCCCCACGCGACTAGCGGGATCAAATGAGCAGTTCTTC.

This clone was counted many times. The CDR3 loop is CASGVQGYEQYF. CDR3 DNA sequence: TGTGCCAGCGGCGTACAGGGTTACGAGCAGTACTTC. The chain combines TRBV27 with TRBJ2-7; tentative D call: TRBD1 (6 bases). Germline V lookup: CDR1 MNHEY, CDR2 SMNVEV (reference sequence). V gave up 8 bases and J gave up 4 bases, with 12 bases separating them. The CDR3 loop spans 12 amino acids.

This chain links TRBV6-2 or TRBV6-3 with TRBJ1-2, with D possibly TRBD1 on 5 matching bases. This CDR3 has 12 amino acids. The germline gives CDR1 MNHEY, CDR2 SVGEGT. With 3 bases removed from V and 4 bases from J, the gap between germline ends came to 6 bases. In DNA form, the CDR3 reads TGTGCCAGCAGTTATGGGGGCTATGGCTACACCTTC. Encoded protein: CASSYGGYGYTF.

The table lists this clone with many counts. This chain links TRBV7-3 with TRBJ2-7; perhaps TRBD2 as D (5 bases). The CDR3 has 16 amino acids. The germline V and J ends were trimmed by 5 bases and 0 bases, with 17 bases remaining between them. The V gene's germline CDR1 is SGHTA and CDR2 FQGTGA. The CDR3 region has the DNA TGTGCCAGCAGCGAAAAAGTAGAGCGGTTCTCCTACGAGCAGTACTTC. Encoded protein: CASSEKVERFSYEQYF.